The clone carrying this T cell receptor beta chain was found many times. No antigen is known for it. What was sequenced were expressed TCRB transcripts, since all of the isolated RNA had been reverse transcribed. Profiled with immunoSEQ multiplex PCR; TCRdb holds only in-frame clones, not every one. This repertoire shows around 300,000 clones, 14% found once; its top ten account for 6.7%. It was via CD45RO/CCR7/CD25/CD127/CD95/CD27 that CD4+ naive, central memory, regulatory and stem cell-like memory cells were sorted. This record comes from a study of beta chain features in type 1 diabetes. Whole-study results and caveats: Patients with type 1 diabetes showed fewer VDJ junction insertions and more deletions.

Sequenced sample: central memory CD4+ T cells from blood. This TCR was recovered from a man aged 30 to 45 in good health.

CDR3 protein: CASSNKAGANVLTF. The CDR3 DNA is TGTGCCAGCTCGAATAAAGCTGGGGCCAACGTCCTGACTTTC. The gene calls are TRBV18 and TRBJ2-6; D gene uncertain. This CDR3 is built from 14 residues. Germline V gives CDR1 KGHSH, CDR2 LQKENI. V was trimmed by 6 bases and J by 2 bases, leaving 8 bases between them.